A few counts support the clone carrying this T cell receptor beta chain. Antigen: not known. These data come from a study of vaccination and CD4 T cells after COVID-19. Study at large: Sampling post-COVID took place a median 101 days after diagnosis (range 35 to 161). Samples were taken after vaccination, a median of around 78 days after dose two, with a range of 14 to 241.

The Oncomine TCR Beta short-read assay was what sequenced the DNA obtained from cultured CD4+ T cells. One entry per CDR3 protein, called by TCRdb with MiXCR from the PCR reads. The sample lists a few thousand distinct CDR3 sequences, roughly 25% occurring once. Treatment indicated: roughly 10-day PBMC culture with coronavirus spike peptide pools or control peptides (ViraFEST assay). ViraFEST grew antigen-specific T cells using peptide pools, then sequenced TCRs. The CDR3 loop spans 14 amino acids. Germline loops: CDR1 MNHEY, CDR2 SMNVEV (reference sequence). V shed 6 bases, J shed 6 bases, and the junction held 8 bases outside the gene matches.

The chain is built from TRBV27 and TRBJ1-5, with 7 positions matching TRBD1. The starting material was CD4+ T cells from blood, cultured in vitro, obtained after SARS-CoV-2 vaccination. The receptor's source is a human donor who had recovered from COVID-19. CDR3 sequence (DNA): TGTGCCAGCAGGGTACAGGGGAATGGTCAGCCCCAGCATTTT. Its protein is CASRVQGNGQPQHF.